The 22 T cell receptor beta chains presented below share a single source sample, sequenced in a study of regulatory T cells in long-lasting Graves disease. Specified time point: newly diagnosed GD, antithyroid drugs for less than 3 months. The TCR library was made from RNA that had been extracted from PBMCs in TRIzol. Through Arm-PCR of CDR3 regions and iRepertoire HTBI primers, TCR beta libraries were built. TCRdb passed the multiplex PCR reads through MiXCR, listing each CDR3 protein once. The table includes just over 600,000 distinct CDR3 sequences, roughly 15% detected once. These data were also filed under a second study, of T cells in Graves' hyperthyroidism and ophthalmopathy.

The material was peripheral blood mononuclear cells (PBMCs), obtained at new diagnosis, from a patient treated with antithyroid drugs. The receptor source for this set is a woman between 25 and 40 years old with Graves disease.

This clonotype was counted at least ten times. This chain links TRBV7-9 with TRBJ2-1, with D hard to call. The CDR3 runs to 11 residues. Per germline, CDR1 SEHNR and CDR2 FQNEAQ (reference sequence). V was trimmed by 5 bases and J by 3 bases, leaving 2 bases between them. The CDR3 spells CASSIYNEQFF. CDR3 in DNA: TGTGCCAGCAGCATCTACAATGAGCAGTTCTTC.

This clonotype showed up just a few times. The CDR3 region has the DNA TGTGCCAGCAGCTTGGCCAGTTCCTATGGCTACACCTTC. It encodes CASSLASSYGYTF. The chain combines TRBV5-6 with TRBJ1-2, with D unclear. This CDR3 is built from 13 residues. Germline assignment: CDR1 SGHDT and CDR2 YYEEEE. The germline V and J ends were trimmed by 0 bases and 4 bases, with 7 bases remaining between them. The full variable domain, rest sourced from reference TRBV5-6 and TRBJ1-2, is DAGVTQSPTHLIKTRGQQVTLRCSPKSGHDTVSWYQQALGQGPQFIFQYYEEEERQRGNFPDRFSGHQFPNYSSELNVNALLLGDSALYLCASSLASSYGYTFGSGTRLTVV.

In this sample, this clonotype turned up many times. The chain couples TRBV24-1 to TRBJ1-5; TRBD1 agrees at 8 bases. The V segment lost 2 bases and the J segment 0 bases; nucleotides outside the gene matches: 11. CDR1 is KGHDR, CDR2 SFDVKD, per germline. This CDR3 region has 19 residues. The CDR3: CATSDSTGGNSHSNQPQHF. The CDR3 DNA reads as TGTGCCACCAGTGATTCCACAGGGGGGAACTCCCATAGCAATCAGCCCCAGCATTTT.

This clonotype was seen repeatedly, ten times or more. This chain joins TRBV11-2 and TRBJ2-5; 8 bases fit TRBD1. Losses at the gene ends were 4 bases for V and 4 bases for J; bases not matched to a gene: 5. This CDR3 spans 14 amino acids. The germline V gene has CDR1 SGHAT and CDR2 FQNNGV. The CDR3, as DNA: TGTGCCAGCAGCTCAGGGGGCGCATCAGAGACCCAGTACTTC. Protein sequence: CASSSGGASETQYF.

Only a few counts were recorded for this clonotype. CDR3 sequence reads: CASSLVQGGTDTQYF. CDR3 DNA: TGTGCCAGCAGTTTGGTGCAGGGAGGCACAGATACGCAGTATTTT. The rearrangement links TRBV28 to TRBJ2-3, with D perhaps given as TRBD1 or TRBD2 (5 bases each). Germline V gene sequence: CDR1 MDHEN, CDR2 SYDVKM. This CDR3 comprises 15 residues. V was trimmed by 3 bases and J by 1 base, leaving 11 bases between them.

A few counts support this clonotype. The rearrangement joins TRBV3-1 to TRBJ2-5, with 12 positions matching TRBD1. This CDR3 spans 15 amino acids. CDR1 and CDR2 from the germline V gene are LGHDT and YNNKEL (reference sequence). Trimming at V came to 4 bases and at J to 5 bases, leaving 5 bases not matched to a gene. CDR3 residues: CASSLGTGGLETQYF. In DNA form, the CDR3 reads TGTGCCAGCAGCCTGGGGACAGGGGGCTTGGAGACCCAGTACTTC.

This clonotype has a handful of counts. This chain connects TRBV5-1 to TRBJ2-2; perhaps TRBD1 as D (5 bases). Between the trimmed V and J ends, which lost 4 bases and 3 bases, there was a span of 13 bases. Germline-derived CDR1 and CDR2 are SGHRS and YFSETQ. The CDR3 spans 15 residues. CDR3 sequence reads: CASSPRLGDTGELFF. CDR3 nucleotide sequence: TGCGCCAGCAGCCCAAGGCTAGGGGACACCGGGGAGCTGTTTTTT. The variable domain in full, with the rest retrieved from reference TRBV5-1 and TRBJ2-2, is KAGVTQTPRYLIKTRGQQVTLSCSPISGHRSVSWYQQTPGQGLQFLFEYFSETQRNKGNFPGRFSGRQFSNSRSEMNVSTLELGDSALYLCASSPRLGDTGELFFGEGSRLTVL.

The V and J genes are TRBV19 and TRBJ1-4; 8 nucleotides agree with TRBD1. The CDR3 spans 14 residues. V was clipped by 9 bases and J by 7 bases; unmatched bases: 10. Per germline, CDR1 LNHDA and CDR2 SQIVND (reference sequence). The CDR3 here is CASDKGQGGEKLFF. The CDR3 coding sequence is TGTGCCAGCGATAAAGGACAGGGAGGTGAAAAACTGTTTTTT. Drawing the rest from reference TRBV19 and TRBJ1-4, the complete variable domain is DGGITQSPKYLFRKEGQNVTLSCEQNLNHDAMYWYRQDPGQGLRLIYYSQIVNDFQKGDIAEGYSVSREKKESFPLTVTSAQKNPTAFYLCASDKGQGGEKLFFGSGTQLSVL.

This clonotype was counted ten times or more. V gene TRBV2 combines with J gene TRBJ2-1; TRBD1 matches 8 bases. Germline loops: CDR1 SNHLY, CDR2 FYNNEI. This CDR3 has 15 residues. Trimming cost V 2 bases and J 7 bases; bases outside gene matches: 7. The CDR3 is CASSEQGQGENEQFF. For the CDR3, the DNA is TGTGCCAGCAGTGAACAAGGACAGGGTGAAAATGAGCAGTTCTTC.

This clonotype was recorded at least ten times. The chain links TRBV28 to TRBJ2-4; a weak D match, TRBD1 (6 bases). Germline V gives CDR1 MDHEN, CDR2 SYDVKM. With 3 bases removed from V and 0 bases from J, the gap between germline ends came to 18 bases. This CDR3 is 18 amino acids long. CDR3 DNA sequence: TGTGCCAGCAGTTTGAGCGGTGCGACAGGACTAGCCAAAAACATTCAGTACTTC. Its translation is CASSLSGATGLAKNIQYF.

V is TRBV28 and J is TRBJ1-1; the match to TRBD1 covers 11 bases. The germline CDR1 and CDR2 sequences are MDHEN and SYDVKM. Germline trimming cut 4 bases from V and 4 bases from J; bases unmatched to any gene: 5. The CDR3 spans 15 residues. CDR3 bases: TGTGCCAGCAGTTCACAGGACAGGGGGCTCACTGAAGCTTTCTTT. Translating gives CASSSQDRGLTEAFF. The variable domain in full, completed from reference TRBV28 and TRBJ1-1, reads DVKVTQSSRYLVKRTGEKVFLECVQDMDHENMFWYRQDPGLGLRLIYFSYDVKMKEKGDIPEGYSVSREKKERFSLILESASTNQTSMYLCASSSQDRGLTEAFFGQGTRLTVV.

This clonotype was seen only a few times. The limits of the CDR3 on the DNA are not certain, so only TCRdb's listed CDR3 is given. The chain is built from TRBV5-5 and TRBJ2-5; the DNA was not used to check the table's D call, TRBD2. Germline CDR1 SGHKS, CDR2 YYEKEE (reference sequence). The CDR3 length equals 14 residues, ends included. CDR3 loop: CASSFASGSETQSF.

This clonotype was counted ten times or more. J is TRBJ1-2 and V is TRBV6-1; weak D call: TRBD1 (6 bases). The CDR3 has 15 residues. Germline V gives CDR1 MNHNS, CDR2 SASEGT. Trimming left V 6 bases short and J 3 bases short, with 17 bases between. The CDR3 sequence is CASSPDGGLYYGYTF. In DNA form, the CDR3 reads TGTGCCAGCAGCCCAGATGGGGGGCTCTACTATGGCTACACCTTC.

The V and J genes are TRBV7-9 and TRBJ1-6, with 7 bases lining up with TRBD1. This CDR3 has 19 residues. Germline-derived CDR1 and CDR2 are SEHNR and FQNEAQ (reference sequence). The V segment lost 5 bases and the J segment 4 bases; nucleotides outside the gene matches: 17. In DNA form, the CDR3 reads TGTGCCAGCAGCCCGATCACAGGGGACAACTTCGCTTATAATTCACCCCTCCACTTT. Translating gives CASSPITGDNFAYNSPLHF.

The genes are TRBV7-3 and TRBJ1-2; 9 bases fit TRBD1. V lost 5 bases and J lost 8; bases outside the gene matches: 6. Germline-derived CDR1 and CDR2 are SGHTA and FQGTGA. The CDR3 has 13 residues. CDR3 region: CASSPTGQGGYTF. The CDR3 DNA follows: TGTGCCAGCAGCCCCACGGGACAGGGAGGCTACACCTTC.

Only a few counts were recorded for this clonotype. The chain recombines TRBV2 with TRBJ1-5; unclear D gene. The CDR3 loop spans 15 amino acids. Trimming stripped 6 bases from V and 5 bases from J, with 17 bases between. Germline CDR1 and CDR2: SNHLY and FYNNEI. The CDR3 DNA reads TGTGCCAGCAGGCCCCCGGGAGGGTCGTATCAGCCCCAGCATTTT. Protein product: CASRPPGGSYQPQHF.

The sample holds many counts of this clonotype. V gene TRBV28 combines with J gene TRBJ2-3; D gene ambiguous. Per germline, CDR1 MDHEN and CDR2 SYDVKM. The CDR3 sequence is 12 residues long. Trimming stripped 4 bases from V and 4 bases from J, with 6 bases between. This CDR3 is CASSSPADTQYF. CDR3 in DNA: TGTGCCAGCAGTTCCCCGGCAGATACGCAGTATTTT.

The CDR3 DNA is TGTGCCAGCAGCATCTGGGACAGGGGGCAAGATACGCAGTATTTT. It is translated as CASSIWDRGQDTQYF. The chain is built from TRBV7-2 and TRBJ2-3; 12 bases line up with TRBD1. This CDR3 region has 15 residues. CDR1 is SGHTA and CDR2 is FQGNSA in the germline V gene. The trim removed 5 bases at V and 5 bases at J, leaving 5 bases unmatched.

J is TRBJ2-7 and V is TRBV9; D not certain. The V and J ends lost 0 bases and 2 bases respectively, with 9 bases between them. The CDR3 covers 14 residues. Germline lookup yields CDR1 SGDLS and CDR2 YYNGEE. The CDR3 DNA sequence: TGTGCCAGCAGCGTAGGCGGCTGGACCTACGAGCAGTACTTC. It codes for CASSVGGWTYEQYF.

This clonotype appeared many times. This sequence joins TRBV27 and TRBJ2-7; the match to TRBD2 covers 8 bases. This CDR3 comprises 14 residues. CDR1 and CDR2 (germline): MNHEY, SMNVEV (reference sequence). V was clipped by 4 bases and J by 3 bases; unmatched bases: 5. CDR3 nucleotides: TGTGCCAGCAGTTCAATAGCGGGGAACTACGAGCAGTACTTC. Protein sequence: CASSSIAGNYEQYF.

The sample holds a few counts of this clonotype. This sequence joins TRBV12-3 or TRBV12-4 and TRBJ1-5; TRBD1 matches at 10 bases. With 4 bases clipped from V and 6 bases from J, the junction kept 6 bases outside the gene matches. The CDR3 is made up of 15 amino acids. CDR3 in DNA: TGTGCCAGCAGTTCGGGACAGGGGTGGGGTCAGCCCCAGCATTTT. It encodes CASSSGQGWGQPQHF.

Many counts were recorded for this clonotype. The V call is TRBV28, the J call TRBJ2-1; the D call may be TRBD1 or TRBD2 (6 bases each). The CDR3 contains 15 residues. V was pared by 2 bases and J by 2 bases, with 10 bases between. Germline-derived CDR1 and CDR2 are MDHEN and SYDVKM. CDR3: CASSLGGLAYNEQFF. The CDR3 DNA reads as TGTGCCAGCAGTTTAGGGGGGCTGGCCTACAATGAGCAGTTCTTC.